Below are 11 T cell receptor beta chains sequenced from a single sample in a study of regulatory T cells in long-lasting Graves disease. Arm-PCR of CDR3 regions and iRepertoire HTBI primers were used to build TCR beta libraries. One entry per CDR3 protein results from TCRdb running MiXCR on the multiplex PCR reads. Among approximately 300,000 distinct CDR3 sequences listed, 15% to 20% were seen once. Time point described: newly diagnosed GD, antithyroid drugs for less than 3 months. Making the TCR library involved RNA that had been extracted from PBMCs. This specimen consisted of peripheral blood mononuclear cells (PBMCs), obtained at new diagnosis, from a patient treated with antithyroid drugs. These receptors were obtained from a female donor with Graves disease.

With respect to this clonotype: Germline and junction disagree at one end, which may indicate a read error. V and J are TRBV20-1 and TRBJ2-1, with 11 positions matching TRBD1. Germline-derived CDR1 and CDR2 are DFQATT and SNEGSKA (reference sequence). CDR3 length: 15 amino acids. The CDR3 sequence: CSAREWTGGYNEQLF. CDR3 sequence (DNA): TGCAGTGCTAGAGAGTGGACAGGGGGCTACAATGAGCAGCTCTTC.

This clonotype was recorded many times. The V gene is TRBV7-8, the J gene TRBJ1-1; perhaps TRBD1 as D (5 bases). V dropped 4 bases and J dropped 0 bases, with 15 bases sitting between them. CDR1 is SGHVS and CDR2 is FQNEAQ in the germline V gene. This CDR3 is built from 16 residues. Here the CDR3 reads CASSSLGGPMNTEAFF. CDR3 nucleotides: TGTGCCAGCAGCTCTCTGGGGGGACCAATGAACACTGAAGCTTTCTTT.

The V and J genes are TRBV25-1 and TRBJ2-4, with 10 bases fitting TRBD1. The CDR3 spans 15 residues. V shed 3 bases, J shed 6 bases, and the junction held 5 bases outside the gene matches. Germline CDR1 MGHDK, CDR2 SYGVNS. CDR3 amino acids: CASSDGQGDLNIQYF. CDR3 nucleotide sequence: TGTGCCAGCAGTGACGGACAGGGGGATTTAAACATTCAGTACTTC.

This clonotype has more than one count but fewer than ten. The CDR3 DNA is TGTGCCAGCCGTAGGACGGGAAATAATTCACCCCTCCACTTT. Protein: CASRRTGNNSPLHF. The chain recombines TRBV6-1 with TRBJ1-6, with D unclear. This CDR3 contains 14 residues. Trimming removed 8 bases at V and 5 bases at J, with 13 bases between. Germline V gene lookup returns CDR1 MNHNS and CDR2 SASEGT.

This clonotype showed up many times. V gene TRBV3-1 combines with J gene TRBJ2-1; TRBD2 agrees at 9 bases. The CDR3 is 13 residues long. Trimming removed 3 bases from V and 10 bases from J; junction bases left unmatched: 4. Germline values: CDR1 LGHDT, CDR2 YNNKEL (reference sequence). The CDR3 here is CASSQDSGSEQFF. The DNA for the CDR3 is TGTGCCAGCAGCCAGGATAGCGGGAGCGAGCAGTTCTTC.

This clonotype was seen many times. The chain links TRBV5-1 to TRBJ2-3; the match to TRBD1 covers 9 bases. J was trimmed by 2 bases and V by 4 bases; bases with no gene match: 5. The germline CDR1 and CDR2 sequences are SGHRS and YFSETQ. The CDR3 extends over 15 amino acids. The CDR3 sequence is CASSAGTGFTDTQYF. CDR3 DNA sequence: TGCGCCAGCAGCGCCGGGACAGGGTTCACAGATACGCAGTATTTT.

The table lists this clonotype with many counts. CDR3 in DNA: TGTGCCAGCAGTTACTCAGCGGACAGGACCTACGAGCAGTACTTC. It encodes CASSYSADRTYEQYF. The chain couples TRBV6-2 or TRBV6-3 to TRBJ2-7; 7 positions match TRBD1. J was trimmed by 2 bases and V by 0 bases; bases with no gene match: 4. The CDR3 runs to 15 residues. Germline-derived CDR1 and CDR2 are MNHEY and SVGEGT.

The sample holds a few counts of this clonotype. V gene TRBV19 combines with J gene TRBJ2-1, with 16 bases lining up with TRBD2. J gave up 12 bases and V 4 bases, and 9 bases lay outside the gene matches. Germline V gene sequence: CDR1 LNHDA, CDR2 SQIVND (reference sequence). CDR3 length equals 16 residues. CDR3 amino acids: CASSTPGTSGRARQFF. The CDR3 bases are TGTGCCAGTAGTACCCCCGGGACTAGCGGGAGGGCCAGGCAGTTCTTC.

This clonotype has just a few counts. This sequence may be a read error, since a much larger clone differs from it by one base. The missing conserved phenylalanine or tryptophan at the end of this CDR3 makes a read error likely. CDR3 in DNA: TGTGCCAGCAGCCAACTAATTAGCTTAGGGGGCCGGAATGAGCAGTTCCTC. This encodes CASSQLISLGGRNEQFL. J is TRBJ2-1 and V is TRBV12-3 or TRBV12-4; 7 positions match TRBD1. CDR3 length equals 17 residues. The junction had 18 bases not matched to a gene; V was cut back by 6 bases and J by 7 bases.

In this sample, this clonotype turned up many times. The chain combines TRBV18 with TRBJ2-7; 14 bases are a match to TRBD2. The V and J ends lost 2 bases and 6 bases, in that order; junction bases with no gene match: 9. Per the germline V gene, CDR1 is KGHSH and CDR2 is LQKENI. The CDR3 has 17 amino acids. This CDR3 reads CASSPSFGLAGGGEQYF. The CDR3 nucleotides read TGTGCCAGCTCACCATCCTTCGGACTAGCGGGAGGAGGCGAGCAGTACTTC. Full variable domain (outside the CDR3, taken from reference TRBV18 and TRBJ2-7): NAGVMQNPRHLVRRRGQEARLRCSPMKGHSHVYWYRQLPEEGLKFMVYLQKENIIDESGMPKERFSAEFPKEGPSILRIQQVVRGDSAAYFCASSPSFGLAGGGEQYFGPGTRLTVT.

The chain links TRBV2 to TRBJ2-5; TRBD2 aligns across 12 bases. Losses at the gene ends were 6 bases for V and 4 bases for J; bases not matched to a gene: 6. Germline V lookup: CDR1 SNHLY, CDR2 FYNNEI. CDR3 length: 15 residues. CDR3 region: CASRNLAGGGETQYF. The DNA of the CDR3 is TGTGCCAGCAGGAACCTAGCGGGAGGGGGAGAGACCCAGTACTTC.